Below are 17 T cell receptor beta chains sequenced from a single sample in a study of T cells after yellow fever vaccination (dated by TCRdb to the late 2010s). The method was 5' RACE. Sequencing was performed on an Illumina HiSeq 2500. TCRdb passed the public sequencing reads through fastp at Q25 and MiXCR, retaining productive beta sequences. Merged by CDR3 protein, the rows form single entries marked with the most common genes and DNA. This sample holds under 600,000 distinct CDR3 sequences; 20% to 25% were observed only once. The leading ten clones occupy less than 20% of the sample. Interpreted using the paper, the treatment or condition label stands for: live attenuated yellow fever vaccine strain. The material sequenced was PBMCs, taken less than 25 days after the first yellow fever vaccination. The source of these receptors is a man aged 18 to 29 who received the YFV17D yellow fever vaccine.

There are a few counts of this clonotype. V and J are TRBV2 and TRBJ2-3, with TRBD1 matching over 9 bases. Germline CDR1 reads SNHLY; CDR2 reads FYNNEI. V lost 5 bases and J lost 4; bases outside the gene matches: 10. There are 16 residues in the CDR3. In nucleotides, the CDR3 is TGTGCCAGCAGTCTTCAGGACAGGGGTGACGCAGATACGCAGTATTTT. It specifies CASSLQDRGDADTQYF.

In this sample, this clonotype turned up once. The CDR3: CASSLTWTDTQYF. The DNA of the CDR3 is TGTGCCAGCAGCTTAACTTGGACAGATACGCAGTATTTT. This rearrangement joins TRBV7-3 to TRBJ2-3; no definite D call. Germline V gene data show CDR1 as SGHTA and CDR2 as FQGTGA. Between the trimmed V and J ends, which lost 0 bases and 3 bases, there was a span of 4 bases. The CDR3 is made up of 13 amino acids.

This chain links TRBV30 with TRBJ2-6; TRBD1 matches 7 bases. This CDR3 contains 15 residues. The V gene end was trimmed by 3 bases and the J gene end by 4 bases; junction bases not matched to a gene: 6. Germline CDR1 reads GTSNPN; CDR2 reads SVGIG (reference sequence). CDR3 DNA: TGTGCCTGGAGGGAACAGGGGCGAGGGGCCAACGTCCTGACTTTC. Translated, it gives CAWREQGRGANVLTF.

This rearrangement joins TRBV2 to TRBJ1-4; D uncertain. Trimming cost V 8 bases and J 10 bases, with 14 bases left between them. CDR1 and CDR2 (germline): SNHLY, FYNNEI. This CDR3 spans 12 amino acids. CDR3 bases: TGTGCCAGCCGGACGGAGCTGGGAAAACTGTTTTTT. Its translation: CASRTELGKLFF.

The gene calls are TRBV28 and TRBJ1-5; D is undetermined. V was cut by 5 bases and J by 9 bases, with 11 bases left in between. The V gene's germline CDR1 is MDHEN and CDR2 SYDVKM. The CDR3 loop spans 12 amino acids. The CDR3 DNA follows: TGTGCCAGCAGTGCTTACCGGCGGCCCCAGCATTTT. It translates to CASSAYRRPQHF.

The rearrangement links TRBV29-1 to TRBJ2-3, with 7 bases matching TRBD1. Germline lookup yields CDR1 SQVTM and CDR2 ANQGSEA. The CDR3 spans 14 residues. With V trimmed by 6 bases and J by 3 bases, 9 bases remained unmatched. This chain's CDR3 is CSVPRDSHTDTQYF. Written as DNA, the CDR3 is TGCAGCGTGCCCAGGGACAGCCATACAGATACGCAGTATTTT.

The chain is built from TRBV4-3 and TRBJ2-3, with TRBD2 as a possible D gene (5 bases). V lost 4 bases, J lost 6 bases, and 11 bases lay in between. Germline V gene lookup returns CDR1 LGHNA and CDR2 YSLEER. The CDR3 length is 13 residues. This CDR3 is CASSRRRQDTQYF. CDR3 bases: TGCGCCAGCAGCCGTCGGAGGCAGGATACGCAGTATTTT.

The chain carries TRBV4-1 and TRBJ1-5; D remains unclear. Germline assignment: CDR1 MGHRA and CDR2 YSYEKL. The V end lost 4 bases, the J end lost 0 bases, and 10 bases lay between the germline ends. The length of the CDR3 is 15 residues. CDR3 bases: TGCGCCAGCAGCCCGGTCGCAGGTAGCAATCAGCCCCAGCATTTT. It specifies CASSPVAGSNQPQHF.

This clonotype was detected only a few times. The chain employs TRBV7-6 and TRBJ2-3, with 13 bases lining up with TRBD2. V shed 5 bases and J 0 bases; nucleotides not matched to a gene: 5. The germline V gene encodes CDR1 SGHVS and CDR2 FNYEAQ. This CDR3 comprises 17 residues. Here the CDR3 DNA reads TGTGCCAGCAGCCCTCGGACTAGCGGGAGTAGCACAGATACGCAGTATTTT. It specifies CASSPRTSGSSTDTQYF.

This clonotype was recorded a few times. The chain employs TRBV1 and TRBJ2-3; TRBD2 is the table's D call and was not checked against the DNA. TRBV1 is annotated as a pseudogene. The CDR3 contains 18 residues. The CDR3 region is CTSSQDLEGERGSDTQYF. The CDR3 DNA reads TGCACCAGCAGCCAAGATCTTGAAGGGGAGCGGGGATCGGATACGCAGTATTTT.

This clonotype was detected only a few times. The chain couples TRBV6-1 to TRBJ2-3; D is possibly TRBD2 (6 bases). This CDR3 is built from 15 residues. V lost 7 bases and J lost 1, with 15 bases in between. The germline CDR1 and CDR2 sequences are MNHNS and SASEGT. The CDR3 sequence is CASTLLASGTDTQYF. The CDR3 DNA reads TGTGCCAGCACCCTCTTGGCTAGCGGCACAGATACGCAGTATTTT.

This clonotype has only a few counts. V gene TRBV7-2 combines with J gene TRBJ1-2, with 9 positions matching TRBD1. J lost 5 bases, V lost 1 base, and 5 bases had no gene match. In germline, CDR1 is SGHTA, CDR2 FQGNSA. This CDR3 has 15 residues. CDR3 in DNA: TGTGCCAGCAGCTTAGACCGGGACAGGGTGTATGGCTACACCTTC. It translates to CASSLDRDRVYGYTF. Full variable domain (rest looked up from reference TRBV7-2 and TRBJ1-2): GAGVSQSPSNKVTEKGKDVELRCDPISGHTALYWYRQSLGQGLEFLIYFQGNSAPDKSGLPSDRFSAERTGGSVSTLTIQRTQQEDSAVYLCASSLDRDRVYGYTFGSGTRLTVV.

V is TRBV18 and J is TRBJ1-4; D is ambiguous. The V end was cut by 3 bases, the J end by 1 base, with 6 bases between. CDR3 length: 14 amino acids. From germline, CDR1 is KGHSH and CDR2 LQKENI. The CDR3 DNA sequence: TGTGCCAGCTCACCTAAGGGAACTAATGAAAAACTGTTTTTT. This gives the protein CASSPKGTNEKLFF.

The chain has TRBV20-1 and TRBJ1-3; D is unclear. The CDR3 runs to 11 residues. With 4 bases removed from V and 8 bases from J, the gap between germline ends came to 9 bases. Germline CDR1 DFQATT, CDR2 SNEGSKA (reference sequence). DNA for the CDR3: TGCAGTGCTACCAACGTGGACACCATATATTTT. Translated: CSATNVDTIYF.

This clonotype was seen only a few times. The rearrangement links TRBV7-3 to TRBJ2-2, with 7 bases lining up with TRBD1. This CDR3 has 16 amino acids. Looked up from germline, CDR1 is SGHTA and CDR2 is FQGTGA. V lost 2 bases, J lost 0 bases, and 3 bases stayed unmatched. The CDR3 spells CASSLSGTANTGELFF. As DNA, the CDR3 is TGTGCCAGCAGCTTATCAGGGACAGCGAACACCGGGGAGCTGTTTTTT.

In its sample, this clonotype was seen many times. The chain combines TRBV7-9 with TRBJ2-1; D uncertain. This CDR3 has 12 residues. V was trimmed by 5 bases and J by 7 bases, leaving 9 bases between them. Germline values: CDR1 SEHNR, CDR2 FQNEAQ (reference sequence). The CDR3 sequence is CASSTTKNEQFF. CDR3 nucleotide sequence: TGTGCCAGCAGCACTACTAAAAATGAGCAGTTCTTC.

V and J are TRBV12-3 or TRBV12-4 and TRBJ1-1; no clear D. CDR3 length: 11 amino acids. V was clipped by 2 bases and J by 11 bases, with 9 bases between them. The DNA for the CDR3 is TGTGCCAGCAGTTTATTAGGGAGCGCTTTCTTT. It codes for CASSLLGSAFF.